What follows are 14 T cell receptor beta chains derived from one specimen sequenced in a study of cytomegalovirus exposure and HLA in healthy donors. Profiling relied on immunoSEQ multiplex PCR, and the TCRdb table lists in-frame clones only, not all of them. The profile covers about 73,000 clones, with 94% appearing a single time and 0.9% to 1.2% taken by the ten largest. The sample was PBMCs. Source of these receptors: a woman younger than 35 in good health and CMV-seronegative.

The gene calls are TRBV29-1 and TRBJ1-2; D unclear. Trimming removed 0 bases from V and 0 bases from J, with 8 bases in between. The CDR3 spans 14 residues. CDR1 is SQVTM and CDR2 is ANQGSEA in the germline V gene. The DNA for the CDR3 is TGCAGCGTTGAAGATCGGCGGACTAACTATGGCTACACCTTC. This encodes CSVEDRRTNYGYTF. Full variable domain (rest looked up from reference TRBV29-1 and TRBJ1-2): SAVISQKPSRDICQRGTSLTIQCQVDSQVTMMFWYRQQPGQSLTLIATANQGSEATYESGFVIDKFPISRPNLTFSTLTVSNMSPEDSSIYLCSVEDRRTNYGYTFGSGTRLTVV.

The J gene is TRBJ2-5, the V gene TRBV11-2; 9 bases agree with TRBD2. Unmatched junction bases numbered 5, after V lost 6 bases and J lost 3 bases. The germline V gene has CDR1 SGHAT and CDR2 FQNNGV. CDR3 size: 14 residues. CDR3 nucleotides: TGTGCCAGCAGTTTTAGACTAGCGGAAGAGACCCAGTACTTC. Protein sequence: CASSFRLAEETQYF.

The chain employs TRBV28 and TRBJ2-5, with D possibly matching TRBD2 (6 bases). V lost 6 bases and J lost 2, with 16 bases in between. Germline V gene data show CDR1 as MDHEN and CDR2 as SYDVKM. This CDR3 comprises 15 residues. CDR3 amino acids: CASSRTGGGQETQYF. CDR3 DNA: TGTGCCAGCAGCCGAACCGGGGGTGGGCAAGAGACCCAGTACTTC.

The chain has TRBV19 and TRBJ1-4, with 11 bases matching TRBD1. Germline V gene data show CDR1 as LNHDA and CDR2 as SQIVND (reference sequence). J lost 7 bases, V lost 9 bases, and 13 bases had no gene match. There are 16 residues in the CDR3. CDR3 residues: CASRWTGGAKSEKLFF. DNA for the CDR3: TGTGCCAGCAGATGGACAGGGGGCGCAAAATCTGAAAAACTGTTTTTT.

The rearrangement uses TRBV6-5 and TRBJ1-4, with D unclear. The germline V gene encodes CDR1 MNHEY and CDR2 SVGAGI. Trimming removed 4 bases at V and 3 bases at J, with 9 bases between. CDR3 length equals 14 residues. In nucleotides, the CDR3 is TGTGCCAGCAGTTTCGATGAGGCTAATGAAAAACTGTTTTTT. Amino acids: CASSFDEANEKLFF.

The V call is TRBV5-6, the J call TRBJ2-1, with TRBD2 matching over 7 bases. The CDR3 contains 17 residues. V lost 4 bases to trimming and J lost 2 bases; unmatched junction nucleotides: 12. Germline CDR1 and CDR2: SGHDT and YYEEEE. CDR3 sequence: CASSIRPAGIPYNEQFF. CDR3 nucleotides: TGTGCCAGCAGCATACGTCCAGCGGGAATTCCCTACAATGAGCAGTTCTTC.

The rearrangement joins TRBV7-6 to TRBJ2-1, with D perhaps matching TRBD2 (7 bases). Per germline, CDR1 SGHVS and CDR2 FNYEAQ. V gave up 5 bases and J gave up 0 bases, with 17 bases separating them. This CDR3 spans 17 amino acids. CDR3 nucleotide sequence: TGTGCCAGCAGCCCAGGGAGCGGGACAAGCTCCTACAATGAGCAGTTCTTC. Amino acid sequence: CASSPGSGTSSYNEQFF.

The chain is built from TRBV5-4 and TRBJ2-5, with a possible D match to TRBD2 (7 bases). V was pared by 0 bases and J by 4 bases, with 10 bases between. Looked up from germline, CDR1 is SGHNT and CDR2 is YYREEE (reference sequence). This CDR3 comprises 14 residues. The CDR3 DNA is TGTGCCAGCAGCTTGGGAGGGGGGGTAGAGACCCAGTACTTC. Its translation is CASSLGGGVETQYF.

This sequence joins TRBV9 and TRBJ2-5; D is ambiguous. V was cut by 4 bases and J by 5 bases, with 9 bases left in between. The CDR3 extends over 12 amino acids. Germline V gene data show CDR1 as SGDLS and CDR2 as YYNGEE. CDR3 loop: CASSTTRETQYF. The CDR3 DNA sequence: TGTGCCAGCAGCACCACGCGGGAGACCCAGTACTTC.

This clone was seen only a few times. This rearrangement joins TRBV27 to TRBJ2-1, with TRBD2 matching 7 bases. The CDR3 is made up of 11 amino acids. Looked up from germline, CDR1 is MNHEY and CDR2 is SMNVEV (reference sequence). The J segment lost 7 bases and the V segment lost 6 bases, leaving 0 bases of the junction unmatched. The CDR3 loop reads CASRGGNEQFF. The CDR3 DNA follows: TGTGCCAGCAGGGGGGGGAATGAGCAGTTCTTC.

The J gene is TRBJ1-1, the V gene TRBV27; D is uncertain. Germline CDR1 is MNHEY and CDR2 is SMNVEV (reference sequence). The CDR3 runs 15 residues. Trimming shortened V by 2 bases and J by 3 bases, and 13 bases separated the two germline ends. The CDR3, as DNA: TGTGCCAGCAGTTTAGGAGCAGGACTATACACTGAAGCTTTCTTT. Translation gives CASSLGAGLYTEAFF.

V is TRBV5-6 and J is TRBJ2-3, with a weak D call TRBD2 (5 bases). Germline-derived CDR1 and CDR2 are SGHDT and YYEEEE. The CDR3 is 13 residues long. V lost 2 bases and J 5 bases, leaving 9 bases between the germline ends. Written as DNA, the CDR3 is TGTGCCAGCAGCTTCGAGGGAGAAGATACGCAGTATTTT. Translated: CASSFEGEDTQYF.

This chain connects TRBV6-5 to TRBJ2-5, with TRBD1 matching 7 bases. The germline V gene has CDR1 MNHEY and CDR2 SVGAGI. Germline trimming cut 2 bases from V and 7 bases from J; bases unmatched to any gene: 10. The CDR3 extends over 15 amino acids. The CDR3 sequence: CASSYQSQGSGTQYF. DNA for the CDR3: TGTGCCAGCAGTTACCAATCACAGGGGTCTGGGACCCAGTACTTC.

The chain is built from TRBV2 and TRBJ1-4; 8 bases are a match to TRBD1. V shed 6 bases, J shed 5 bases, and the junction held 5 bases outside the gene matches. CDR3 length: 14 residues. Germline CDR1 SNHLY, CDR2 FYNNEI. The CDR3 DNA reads TGTGCCAGCAGGGGGACAGGTTCGAATGAAAAACTGTTTTTT. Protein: CASRGTGSNEKLFF.